A single TCR beta chain is shown here with its context. What it binds is not known. This sample is part of a study of T-cell memory formation after mild COVID-19. Overall study results and limits: The authors did not confirm SARS-CoV-2 specificity of second-wave clones peaking day 37.

The germline CDR1 and CDR2 sequences are LGHDT and YNNKEL (reference sequence). The CDR3 contains 19 residues. The V and J ends lost 2 bases and 9 bases, in that order; junction bases with no gene match: 21. After 5'RACE with constant-segment primers, TCR alpha and TCR beta cDNA libraries carrying sample barcodes and UMIs were obtained. From the 5' RACE reads, TCRdb called clonotypes with MiXCR, one entry per CDR3 protein. The sample has 380,000 or so distinct CDR3 sequences, roughly an eighth seen once. The origin of this receptor is a man between 18 and 35 years old who had mild COVID-19 (a few samples of this study predate the infection). Cell type and time point are not known. The specimen sequenced was PBMCs or a T cell subset sorted from them (not recorded which). The chain employs TRBV3-1 and TRBJ2-5; 10 bases are shared with TRBD2. The CDR3 nucleotides read TGTGCCAGCAGCCAATACTTTGCTGAAGGACTAGCGGAGAGGTTGGCCCAGTACTTC. Residues: CASSQYFAEGLAERLAQYF.